Reported below is one T cell receptor (beta chain). This entry belongs to a study of blood T cell repertoires in COVID-19. On the study more broadly: The study drew acute and convalescent COVID-19 samples from the United States, Italy and Spain. The analysed material was cDNA or gDNA that came from T cells, B-cell-depleted T cells, or PBMCs.

Per the study methods: Reference gene primer amplification gave nucleated cell count estimates. Repertoires were generated with immunoSEQ multiplex PCR, while TCRdb's copy carries only in-frame clones and drops some. V and J calls plus clone size are reproduced from that table; the DNA served to infer D and trimming. In the table there are about 200,000 clones, 80% to 90% of which are singletons. The CDR3 covers 16 residues. The junction had 6 bases not matched to a gene; V was cut back by 3 bases and J by 1 base. The germline gives CDR1 KGHSH, CDR2 LQKENI. This sequence was found in a woman of 80 years or more with acute or convalescent COVID-19. The source material was peripheral blood. The chain employs TRBV18 and TRBJ2-5; the match to TRBD1 covers 9 bases. CDR3 coding DNA: TGTGCCAGCTCACCGGGGACAGGGACTATCCAAGAGACCCAGTACTTC. Its translation is CASSPGTGTIQETQYF.